The source of this T cell receptor (beta chain) is a study of T cells in localized non-small cell lung cancer. Whole-study results and caveats: Within adjacent lung there appeared a median around 57 of the top 100 tumor clones.

Of note for this clone: The antigen remains undetermined.

V was pared by 1 base and J by 7 bases, with 7 bases between. The CDR3 length is 12 residues. CDR1 and CDR2 from the germline V gene are LNHDA and SQIVND (reference sequence). The assay was immunoSEQ multiplex PCR, and TCRdb's table has in-frame clones only and misses some. The sample lists some 80,000 clones; 70% to 90% were seen once. The V call is TRBV19, the J call TRBJ1-2; D might be TRBD1 (5 bases). The sequence came from a man aged 35 to 70 with stage I lung adenocarcinoma. The sample was peripheral blood, taken before any cancer treatment. CDR3 coding DNA: TGTGCCAGTAGTATAGCAGGGCGTGGCTACACCTTC. Encoded protein: CASSIAGRGYTF.